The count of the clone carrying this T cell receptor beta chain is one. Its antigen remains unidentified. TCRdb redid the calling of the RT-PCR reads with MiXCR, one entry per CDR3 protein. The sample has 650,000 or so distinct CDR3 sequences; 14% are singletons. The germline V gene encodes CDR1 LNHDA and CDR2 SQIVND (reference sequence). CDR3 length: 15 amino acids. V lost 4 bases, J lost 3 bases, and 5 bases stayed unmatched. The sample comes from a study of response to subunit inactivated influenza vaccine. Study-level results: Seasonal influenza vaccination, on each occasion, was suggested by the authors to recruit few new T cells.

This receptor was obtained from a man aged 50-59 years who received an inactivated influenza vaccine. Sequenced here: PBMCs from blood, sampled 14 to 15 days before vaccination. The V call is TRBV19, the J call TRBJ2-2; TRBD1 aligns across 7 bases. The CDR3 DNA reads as TGTGCCAGTAGTACTGGGACAGTGTACACCGGGGAGCTGTTTTTT. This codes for CASSTGTVYTGELFF.